This T cell receptor (beta chain) derives from a study of blood T cell repertoires in COVID-19 (dated by TCRdb to the early 2020s). In terms of the full investigation: Collaborator samples came from the United States, Italy and Spain and covered acute and convalescent phases of COVID-19. The prospective study material was composed of cDNA or gDNA derived from T cells, B-cell-depleted T cells, or PBMCs. The dataset comprised deeply sampled blood TCRbeta repertoires from subjects exposed to, actively infected with, or recovered from COVID-19. A freely available public database, intended as a resource for researchers studying the immune response to SARS-CoV-2, is where the repertoires were released. Samples came from the ongoing ImmuneRACE study (first 160 participants) plus 1,254 subjects from 6 global collaborators. The sample metadata nearly always contained a de-identified subject ID, COVID-19 status, age in years and sex. Where available, HLA class I and class II types were taken from metadata supplied by the sample provider and were not determined by assay-based typing. The paper as a whole reports these results and caveats: How much clinical and demographic metadata was included differed by source and by participant, and the metadata was provided uncurated.

Reading from cysteine to phenylalanine, the CDR3 counts 13 amino acids. The DNA shown is the 39-base CDR3, in frame from base 1. V loses 6 bases, J loses 5 bases, and the germline ends lie 11 bases apart. This clone was counted between two and nine times. No antigen is known for it. No clone much larger than this one lies a single base away; base qualities are absent. Each collaborating institution followed its own protocols to collect whole blood in K2EDTA tubes. For TCRbeta analysis, collaborator samples were shipped as frozen whole blood, as isolated PBMCs, or as DNA extracted from either sample type. TCRbeta CDR3 regions were amplified from genomic DNA by means of the immunoSEQ Assay, a bias-controlled multiplex PCR. On the authors' methods: Within the assay, amplification of reference gene primers was used to estimate how many nucleated cells each sample contained. To quantify the absolute abundance of each unique TCRbeta CDR3 rearrangement, sequence reads were collapsed and filtered. For each sample, productive Simpson clonality was calculated as the square root of Simpson's diversity index over productive rearrangements. Not all clones reach the TCRdb copy of this immuneACCESS table, which keeps in-frame sequences only. Checked studies attribute under half of the gap to unresolved V genes and leave the rest unexplained. V and J calls and clone size are as listed in that table; D and trimming were resolved from the DNA. Present in this sample are about 270,000 clones, 75% to 90% of which were seen just once. 2% to 2.5% of the sample goes to the ten largest clones.

Sequencing was performed on peripheral blood. The rearranged segments are TRBV12-3 or TRBV12-4 and TRBJ1-5, and perhaps TRBD1 as D gene, on 5 matching bases. The clonotype originates from a man over 45 with acute or convalescent COVID-19. The CDR3 region: CASRGGTHQPQHF. The bases read TGTGCCAGCAGGGGGGGGACCCATCAGCCCCAGCATTTT.